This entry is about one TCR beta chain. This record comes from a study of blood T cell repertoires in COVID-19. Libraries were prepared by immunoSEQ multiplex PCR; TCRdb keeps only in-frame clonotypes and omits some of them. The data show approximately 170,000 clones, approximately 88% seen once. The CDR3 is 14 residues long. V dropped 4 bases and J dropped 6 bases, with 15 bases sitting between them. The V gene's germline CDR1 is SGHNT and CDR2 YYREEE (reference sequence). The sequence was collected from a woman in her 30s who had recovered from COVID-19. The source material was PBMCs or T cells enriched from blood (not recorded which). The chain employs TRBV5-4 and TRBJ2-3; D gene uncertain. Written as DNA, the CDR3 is TGTGCCAGCAGCCCACCAGGTCTTAGGGATACGCAGTATTTT. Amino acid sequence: CASSPPGLRDTQYF.